The rows below give T cell receptor beta chains drawn from one sample of a study of blood T cell repertoires in COVID-19. TCRdb's table, derived via immunoSEQ multiplex PCR, lists solely in-frame clones and lacks some. The table has 70,000 to 75,000 clones, 88% seen once. Sequenced sample: peripheral blood. Receptor source: a human donor in a cohort sampled during active COVID-19. The conserved cysteine and the conserved F or W are not part of the CDR3 here.

v_gene	CDR3aa
TRBV12-3/TRBV12-4	ASSARGNSPLH
TRBV7-9	ASIPRDREYGYT
TRBV6-5	ASSRDTANTGELF
TRBV3-1/TRBV3-2	ASSRPDTPQETQY
TRBV4-3	ASSQDIAGGADTQY
TRBV18	ASSPPGRGYEQY
TRBV5-1	ASSLVPGPQNTEAF
TRBV10-1	ASSEPASGSSYNEQF
TRBV7-3	ASSLQQGDGELF
TRBV27	ASSHRQGSQPQH
TRBV5-5	ASSWGGENYGYT
TRBV5-1	ASSPPDRVTGELF
TRBV3-1/TRBV3-2	ASTLTSGGLNTQY
TRBV15	ATSRSLAGGGQETQY
TRBV5-1	ATTGAELGDTQY
TRBV5-1	ARRQVLH
TRBV7-7	ASSDGQGAYGEQF
TRBV15	ATSRETGDGYT
TRBV25-1	ASSEGQGFKNEQF
TRBV5-6	ASSLGLAGEGEQY